This T cell receptor beta chain was captured by sequencing in a study of cytomegalovirus exposure and HLA in healthy donors. PCR employed 60 Vbeta and 13 Jbeta primers. The table came from immunoSEQ multiplex PCR; TCRdb's copy has only in-frame clones and leaves some out. The data hold fewer than 75,000 clones, with 65% to 85% observed a single time. Study-level findings and limits: In a later analysis, TCR beta V- and J-gene trimming showed a link to a missense DCLRE1C variant.

The ends were cut back, 1 base at V and 5 bases at J, with 8 bases in the middle. Germline assignment: CDR1 SEHNR and CDR2 FQNEAQ (reference sequence). The CDR3 totals 13 residues. In regard to this clone: Its specificity is not known.

Sequenced sample: PBMCs. The chain joins TRBV7-9 to TRBJ2-5; D not certain. The TCR sequence derives from a man between 65 and 85 years old in good health and CMV-seronegative. The CDR3 bases are TGTGCCAGCAGCTTAGAGACCGGGGAGACCCAGTACTTC. This gives the protein CASSLETGETQYF. Using reference TRBV7-9 and TRBJ2-5 for the parts outside the CDR3, the full variable domain is DTGVSQNPRHKITKRGQNVTFRCDPISEHNRLYWYRQTLGQGPEFLTYFQNEAQLEKSRLLSDRFSAERPKGSFSTLEIQRTEQGDSAMYLCASSLETGETQYFGPGTRLLVL.